A single sample gave rise to the 4 T cell receptor beta chains below, sequenced in a study of blood T cell repertoires in COVID-19. Generated by immunoSEQ multiplex PCR, the TCRdb table keeps only in-frame clones and is missing some. The sample shows 35,000 to 40,000 clones, about four fifths of them seen only once. Sequenced: peripheral blood. The receptors originated from a man older than 75 with active or convalescent COVID-19.

J is TRBJ2-2 and V is TRBV5-1; 11 bases align to TRBD2. From germline, CDR1 is SGHRS and CDR2 YFSETQ. Losses at the gene ends were 4 bases for V and 5 bases for J; bases not matched to a gene: 7. The CDR3 is 16 amino acids. The CDR3 region is CASSPIAGGDTGELFF. For the CDR3, the DNA is TGCGCCAGCAGCCCTATAGCGGGAGGGGATACCGGGGAGCTGTTTTTT.

The rearrangement joins TRBV14 to TRBJ1-6; no definite D call. The CDR3 is 16 residues long. Deletions cut 1 base from V and 8 bases from J, with 15 bases between. The germline V gene encodes CDR1 SGHDN and CDR2 FVKESK. The CDR3 loop is CASSQGRAPVDSPLHF. The CDR3 DNA is TGTGCCAGCAGCCAAGGGAGGGCTCCTGTGGATTCACCCCTCCACTTT. The whole variable domain, filled in from reference TRBV14 and TRBJ1-6, reads EAGVTQFPSHSVIEKGQTVTLRCDPISGHDNLYWYRRVMGKEIKFLLHFVKESKQDESGMPNNRFLAERTGGTYSTLKVQPAELEDSGVYFCASSQGRAPVDSPLHFGNGTRLTVT.

The CDR3 loop reads CASSPQGAINEKLFF. CDR3 DNA: TGCGCCAGCAGCCCGCAGGGGGCAATTAATGAAAAACTGTTTTTT. The chain recombines TRBV5-1 with TRBJ1-4; TRBD1 matches 8 bases. Germline CDR1 and CDR2: SGHRS and YFSETQ. The V segment lost 4 bases and the J segment 4 bases; nucleotides outside the gene matches: 6. The CDR3 has 15 amino acids.

The V call is TRBV27, the J call TRBJ2-7, with 7 bases fitting TRBD2. V was pared by 6 bases and J by 6 bases, with 8 bases of the junction left unmatched. CDR1 MNHEY and CDR2 SMNVEV come from the germline V gene (reference sequence). The CDR3 extends over 13 amino acids. The CDR3 loop is CASRAPGGGEQYF. The CDR3 DNA is TGTGCCAGCAGGGCTCCGGGAGGTGGCGAGCAGTACTTC.